The T cell receptor beta chain under discussion was sequenced for a study of CD8 T cell repertoires and HIV-1 epitope variants. Overall study: Twenty-five autologous and known Gag and Nef epitope variant peptides each stimulated T cells separately. Control wells had CMV/EBV/flu peptides, negative Ebola AY9, or no peptide. IL-2, IL-7 and IL-15 were added on days 3 and 7 of approximately 11-day cultures. Study-wide findings and caveats: Eight to ten TCR beta clonotypes were antigen-specific, six or seven apparently recognizing autologous or escape variants.

This clone showed up just once. The antigen is unknown. This CDR3 spans 15 amino acids. The method was immunoSEQ multiplex PCR; TCRdb's version includes in-frame clones alone and lacks a portion of them. The sample shows around 6,100 clones, approximately 71% of them seen only once. This sequence was found in a male donor with HIV. The material sequenced was cultured CD8+ T cells derived from PBMCs. The chain joins TRBV21-1 to TRBJ1-1; TRBD1, the table's D call, was not compared with the DNA. TRBV21-1 is flagged as a pseudogene. The CDR3 bases are TGTGCCAGCAGCAAAGTTGGGACAGGGTTATGTGAAGCTTTCTTT. As protein: CASSKVGTGLCEAFF.